A single sample is the source of the 2 T cell receptor beta chains below, sequenced in a study of cytomegalovirus exposure and HLA in healthy donors. Produced via immunoSEQ multiplex PCR; TCRdb's table is partial and in-frame only. The data show about 98,000 clones, less than 95% seen once. Sequences were obtained from PBMCs. The source is a woman younger than 35 in good health and CMV-seronegative.

A few counts support this clone. The chain has TRBV5-1 and TRBJ1-1, with 8 bases matching TRBD1. CDR3 length equals 16 residues. CDR1 is SGHRS, CDR2 YFSETQ, per germline. J gave up 4 bases and V 4 bases, and 12 bases lay outside the gene matches. Here the CDR3 DNA reads TGCGCCAGCAGCAGACAGGGGATGGGAAGGGGCACTGAAGCTTTCTTT. Its translation is CASSRQGMGRGTEAFF.

The chain recombines TRBV27 with TRBJ1-1; no definite D call. Trimming left V 9 bases short and J 3 bases short, with 11 bases between. Germline-derived CDR1 and CDR2 are MNHEY and SMNVEV (reference sequence). CDR3 length: 12 residues. The CDR3 coding sequence is TGTGCCAGTTGGACGGACTACACTGAAGCTTTCTTT. Translating gives CASWTDYTEAFF.